The entry below describes one T cell receptor beta chain. These data come from a study of blood T cell repertoires in COVID-19. Overall study context: PBMCs, B-cell-depleted T cells, or T cells provided the cDNA or gDNA that made up the material.

The CDR3 sequence is 16 residues long. CDR1 and CDR2 (germline): SGHRS, YFSETQ. V dropped 4 bases and J dropped 10; count of bases not matched to a gene: 13. In Cohort 3, a recovered donor had either two negative PCRs, clearance, or symptom resolution. TCRdb keeps only in-frame clones here, not all; method: immunoSEQ multiplex PCR. The table records more than 400,000 clones, roughly 87% of them present only once. This clonotype was sampled from a woman aged 18-29 years who had recovered from COVID-19. V is TRBV5-1 and J is TRBJ1-6; 8 nucleotides agree with TRBD1. Source material: PBMCs or T cells enriched from blood (not recorded which). CDR3 protein: CASSAEGLGTGSPLHF. Here the CDR3 DNA reads TGCGCCAGCAGCGCGGAGGGCTTAGGGACAGGATCACCCCTCCACTTT.